The 4 T cell receptor beta chains reported below all come from one sample, sequenced in a study of radiotherapy plus CTLA-4 blockade in lung cancer. Only in-frame clones appear in the TCRdb table, and some are missing; sequencing was by immunoSEQ multiplex PCR. The sample lists about 97,000 clones; under 85% were seen once. Sequencing used peripheral blood, obtained from a patient treated with radiotherapy plus ipilimumab. Receptors originate from a human donor with non-small cell lung cancer who had a partial response to radiotherapy plus ipilimumab. Some clones in this sample may be carry-over from other donors' samples.

The genes are TRBV7-6 and TRBJ1-1; a possible D gene is TRBD1 (6 bases). The length of the CDR3 is 15 residues. The germline gives CDR1 SGHVS, CDR2 FNYEAQ. V lost 1 base and J 0 bases, leaving 9 bases between the germline ends. The CDR3 bases are TGTGCCAGCAGCTTAGATCCAGGGGTGAACACTGAAGCTTTCTTT. Translating it yields CASSLDPGVNTEAFF.

The CDR3 loop reads CASSRTSGGGQETQYF. The DNA of the CDR3 is TGTGCCAGCAGCCGGACTAGCGGGGGGGGACAAGAGACCCAGTACTTC. The J gene is TRBJ2-5, the V gene TRBV7-9; 15 bases align to TRBD2. CDR3 length equals 16 residues. V gave up 5 bases and J gave up 2 bases; unmatched junction bases: 3. Germline loops: CDR1 SEHNR, CDR2 FQNEAQ (reference sequence).

The rearrangement links TRBV2 to TRBJ2-5; 8 positions agree with TRBD2. CDR1 SNHLY and CDR2 FYNNEI come from the germline V gene. The V gene end was trimmed by 6 bases and the J gene end by 3 bases; junction bases not matched to a gene: 6. The CDR3 length is 14 residues. CDR3 loop: CASRAGTRKETQYF. The CDR3, as DNA: TGTGCCAGCAGGGCCGGGACTAGGAAAGAGACCCAGTACTTC.

This clone has only a few counts. The chain has TRBV18 and TRBJ1-5; D might be TRBD1 (5 bases). Deletions cut 5 bases from V and 2 bases from J, with 10 bases between. CDR3 size: 14 residues. Germline-derived CDR1 and CDR2 are KGHSH and LQKENI. The CDR3 protein is CASSKGNGNQPQHF. The CDR3 DNA sequence: TGTGCCAGCTCAAAGGGGAATGGCAATCAGCCCCAGCATTTT.